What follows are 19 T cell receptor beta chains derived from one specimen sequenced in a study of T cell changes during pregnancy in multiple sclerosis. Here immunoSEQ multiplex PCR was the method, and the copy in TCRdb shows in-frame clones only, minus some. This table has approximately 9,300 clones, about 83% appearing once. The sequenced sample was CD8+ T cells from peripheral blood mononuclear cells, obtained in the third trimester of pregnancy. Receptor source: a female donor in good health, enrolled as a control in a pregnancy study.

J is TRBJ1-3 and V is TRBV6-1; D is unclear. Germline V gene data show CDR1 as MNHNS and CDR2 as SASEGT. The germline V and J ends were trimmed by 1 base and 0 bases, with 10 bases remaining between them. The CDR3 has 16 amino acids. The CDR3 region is CASSEDTGSSGNTIYF. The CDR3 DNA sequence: TGTGCCAGCAGTGAAGATACGGGGAGCTCTGGAAACACCATATATTTT.

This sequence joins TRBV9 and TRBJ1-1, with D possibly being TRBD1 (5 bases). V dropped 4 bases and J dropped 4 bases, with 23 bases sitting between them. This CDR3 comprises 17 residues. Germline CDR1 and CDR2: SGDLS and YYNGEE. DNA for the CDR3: TGTGCCAGCAGCCAAGAAGGGGTATTAGGTTGGGGCACTGAAGCTTTCTTT. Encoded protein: CASSQEGVLGWGTEAFF.

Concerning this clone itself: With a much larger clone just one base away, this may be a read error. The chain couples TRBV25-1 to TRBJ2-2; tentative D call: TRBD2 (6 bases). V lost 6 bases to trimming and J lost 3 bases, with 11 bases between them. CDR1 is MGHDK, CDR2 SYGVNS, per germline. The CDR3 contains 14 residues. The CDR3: CASSPSEDTGELFF. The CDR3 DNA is TGTGCCAGCAGCCCTAGCGAGGACACCGGGGAGCTGTTTTTT.

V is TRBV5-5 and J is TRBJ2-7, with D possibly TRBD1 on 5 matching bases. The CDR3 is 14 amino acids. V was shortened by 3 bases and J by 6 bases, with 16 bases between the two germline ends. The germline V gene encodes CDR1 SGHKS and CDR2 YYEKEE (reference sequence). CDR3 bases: TGTGCCAGCAGCTCGACCGACAGTCTCTCCGAGCAGTACTTC. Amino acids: CASSSTDSLSEQYF. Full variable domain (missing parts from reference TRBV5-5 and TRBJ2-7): DAGVTQSPTHLIKTRGQQVTLRCSPISGHKSVSWYQQVLGQGPQFIFQYYEKEERGRGNFPDRFSARQFPNYSSELNVNALLLGDSALYLCASSSTDSLSEQYFGPGTRLTVT.

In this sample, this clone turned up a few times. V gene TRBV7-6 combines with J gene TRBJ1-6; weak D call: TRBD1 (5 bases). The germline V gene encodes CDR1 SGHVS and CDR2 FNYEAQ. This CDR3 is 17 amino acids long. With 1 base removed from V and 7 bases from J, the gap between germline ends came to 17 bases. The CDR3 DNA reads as TGTGCCAGCAGCTTAGGAGGCAGGGTGGCAGGGAATTCACCCCTCCACTTT. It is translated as CASSLGGRVAGNSPLHF.

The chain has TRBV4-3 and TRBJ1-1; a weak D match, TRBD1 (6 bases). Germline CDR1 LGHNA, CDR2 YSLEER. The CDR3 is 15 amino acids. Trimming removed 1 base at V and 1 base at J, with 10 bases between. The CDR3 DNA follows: TGCGCCAGCAGCCAAGCGTACAGGGAGAACACTGAAGCTTTCTTT. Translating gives CASSQAYRENTEAFF.

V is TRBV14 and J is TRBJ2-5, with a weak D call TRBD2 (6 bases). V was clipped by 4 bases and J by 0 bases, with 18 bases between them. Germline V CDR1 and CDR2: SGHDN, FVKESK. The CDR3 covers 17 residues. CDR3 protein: CASSLLRGSDYQETQYF. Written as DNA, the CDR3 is TGTGCCAGCAGCCTGCTTCGGGGGTCGGACTACCAAGAGACCCAGTACTTC.

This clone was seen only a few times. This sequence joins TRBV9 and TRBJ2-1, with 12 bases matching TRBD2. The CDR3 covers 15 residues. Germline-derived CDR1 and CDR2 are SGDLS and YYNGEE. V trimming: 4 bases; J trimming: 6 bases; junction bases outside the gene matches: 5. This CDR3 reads CASSPLAGGRNEQFF. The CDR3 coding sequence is TGTGCCAGCAGCCCCCTAGCGGGAGGGCGCAATGAGCAGTTCTTC.

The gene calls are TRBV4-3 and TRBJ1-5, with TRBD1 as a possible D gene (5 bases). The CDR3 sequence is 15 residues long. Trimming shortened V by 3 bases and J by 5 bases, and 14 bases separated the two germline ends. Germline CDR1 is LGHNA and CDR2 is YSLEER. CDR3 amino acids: CASSQSAQGYQPQHF. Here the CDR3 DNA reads TGCGCCAGCAGCCAGAGCGCGCAGGGCTATCAGCCCCAGCATTTT.

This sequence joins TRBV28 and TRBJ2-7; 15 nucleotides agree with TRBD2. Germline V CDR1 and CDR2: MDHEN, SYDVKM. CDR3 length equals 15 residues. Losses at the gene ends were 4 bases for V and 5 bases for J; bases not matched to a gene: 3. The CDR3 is CASSWTSGRGNEQYF. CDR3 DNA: TGTGCCAGCAGTTGGACTAGCGGGAGGGGCAACGAGCAGTACTTC.

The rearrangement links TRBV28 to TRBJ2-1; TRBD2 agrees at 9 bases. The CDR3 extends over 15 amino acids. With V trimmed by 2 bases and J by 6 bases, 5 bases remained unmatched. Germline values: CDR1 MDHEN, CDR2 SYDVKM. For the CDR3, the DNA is TGTGCCAGCAGTTTAAGCGGGGGGACTATCAATGAGCAGTTCTTC. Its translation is CASSLSGGTINEQFF.

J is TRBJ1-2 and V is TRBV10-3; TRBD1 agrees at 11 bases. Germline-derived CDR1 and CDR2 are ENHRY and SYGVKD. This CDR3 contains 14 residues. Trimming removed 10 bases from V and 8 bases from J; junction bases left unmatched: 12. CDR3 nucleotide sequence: TGTGCCACCGACGGGGGGACAGGGGGAAAAGGCTACACCTTC. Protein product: CATDGGTGGKGYTF.

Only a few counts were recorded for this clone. The CDR3 region is CASTGPSGGFYEQYF. CDR3 DNA sequence: TGTGCCAGCACCGGCCCCAGCGGGGGGTTCTACGAGCAGTACTTC. This rearrangement joins TRBV7-7 to TRBJ2-7; TRBD2 aligns across 9 bases. This CDR3 spans 15 amino acids. J was trimmed by 3 bases and V by 7 bases; bases with no gene match: 10. CDR1 is SSHAT and CDR2 is FNYEAQ in the germline V gene (reference sequence).

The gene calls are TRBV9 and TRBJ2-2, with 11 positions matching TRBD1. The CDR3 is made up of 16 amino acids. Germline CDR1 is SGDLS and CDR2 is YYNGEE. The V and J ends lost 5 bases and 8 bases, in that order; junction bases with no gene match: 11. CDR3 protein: CASRDSGTGGLGELFF. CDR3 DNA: TGTGCCAGCAGAGATTCCGGGACAGGGGGTCTAGGGGAGCTGTTTTTT.

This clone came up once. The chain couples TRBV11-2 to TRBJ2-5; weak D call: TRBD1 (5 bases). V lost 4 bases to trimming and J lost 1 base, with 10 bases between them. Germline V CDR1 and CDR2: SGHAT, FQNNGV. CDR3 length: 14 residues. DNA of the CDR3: TGTGCCAGCAGCTCCTCAGGGTTCCAAGAGACCCAGTACTTC. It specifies CASSSSGFQETQYF.

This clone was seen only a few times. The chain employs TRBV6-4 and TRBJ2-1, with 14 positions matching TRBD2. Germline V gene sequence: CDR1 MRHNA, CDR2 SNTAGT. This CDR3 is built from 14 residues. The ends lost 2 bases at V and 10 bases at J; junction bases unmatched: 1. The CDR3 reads CASSDGLAGGEQFF. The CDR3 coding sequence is TGTGCCAGCAGTGACGGACTAGCGGGGGGCGAGCAGTTCTTC.

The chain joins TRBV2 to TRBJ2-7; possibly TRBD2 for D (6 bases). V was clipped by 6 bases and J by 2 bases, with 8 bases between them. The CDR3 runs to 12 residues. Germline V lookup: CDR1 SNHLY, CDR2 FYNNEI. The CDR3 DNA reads TGTGCCAGCAGGGACTATACCTACGAGCAGTACTTC. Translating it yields CASRDYTYEQYF.

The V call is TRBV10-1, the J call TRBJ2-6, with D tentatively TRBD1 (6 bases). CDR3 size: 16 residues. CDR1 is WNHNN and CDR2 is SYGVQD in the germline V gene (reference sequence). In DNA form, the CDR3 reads TGCGTTGAACCCGGGACACTCTCCTCTGGGGCCAACGTCCTGACTTTC. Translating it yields CVEPGTLSSGANVLTF.

The CDR3 region is CASTDRDGGETQYF. The DNA for the CDR3 is TGTGCCAGCACCGACAGGGACGGCGGGGAGACCCAGTACTTC. This sequence joins TRBV9 and TRBJ2-5; 7 bases map to TRBD1. The J segment lost 5 bases and the V segment lost 6 bases, leaving 10 bases of the junction unmatched. The germline gives CDR1 SGDLS, CDR2 YYNGEE. The CDR3 sequence is 14 residues long.